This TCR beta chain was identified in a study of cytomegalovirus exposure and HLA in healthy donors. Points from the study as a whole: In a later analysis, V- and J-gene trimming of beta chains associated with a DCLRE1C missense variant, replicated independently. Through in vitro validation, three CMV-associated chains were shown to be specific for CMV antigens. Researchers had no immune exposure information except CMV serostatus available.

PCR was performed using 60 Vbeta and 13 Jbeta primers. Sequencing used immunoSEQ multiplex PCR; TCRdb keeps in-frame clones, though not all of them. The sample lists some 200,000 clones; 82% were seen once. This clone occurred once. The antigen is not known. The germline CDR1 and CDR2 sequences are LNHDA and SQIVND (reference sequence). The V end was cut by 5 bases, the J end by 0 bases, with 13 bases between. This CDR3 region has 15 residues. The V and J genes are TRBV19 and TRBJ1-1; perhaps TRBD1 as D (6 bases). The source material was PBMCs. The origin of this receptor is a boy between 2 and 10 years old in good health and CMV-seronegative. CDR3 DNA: TGTGCCAGTAGTTCCGGACAGACCATGAACACTGAAGCTTTCTTT. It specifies CASSSGQTMNTEAFF.